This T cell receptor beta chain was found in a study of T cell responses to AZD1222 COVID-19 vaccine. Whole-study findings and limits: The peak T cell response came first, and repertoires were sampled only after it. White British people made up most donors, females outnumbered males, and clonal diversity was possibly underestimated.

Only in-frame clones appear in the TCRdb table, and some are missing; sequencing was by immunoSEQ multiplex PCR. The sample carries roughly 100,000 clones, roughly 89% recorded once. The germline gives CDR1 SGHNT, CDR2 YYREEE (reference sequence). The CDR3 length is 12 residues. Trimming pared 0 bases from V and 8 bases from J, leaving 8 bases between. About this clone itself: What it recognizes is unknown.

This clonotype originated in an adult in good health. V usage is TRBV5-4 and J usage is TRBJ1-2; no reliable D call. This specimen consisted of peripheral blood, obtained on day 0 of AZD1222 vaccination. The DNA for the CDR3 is TGTGCCAGCAGCTTGGGTATAGGAGGCTACACCTTC. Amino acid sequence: CASSLGIGGYTF.